This TCR beta chain stems from a study of CD8 T cells in ankylosing spondylitis (dated by TCRdb to the late 2010s). In the study overall: The study set out to find disease-linked TCR variants by profiling T cell receptor beta repertoires in ankylosing spondylitis patients and healthy donors. In total, the full study cohort was made up of 110 or so healthy donors and 25 to 30 ankylosing spondylitis patients. Peripheral blood was sampled, and synovial fluid was additionally collected from ankylosing spondylitis patients. The full study reports these points: Some motif variants were previously reported in synovial fluid and blood of reactive arthritis patients, suggesting common disease-initiation mechanisms. According to the report, matched synovial fluid samples from ankylosing spondylitis patients were significantly enriched for the disease-linked clones. Blood from ankylosing spondylitis patients appeared to be characterized by a TCR beta motif made up of under ten highly homologous amino acid variants. In peripheral blood, the disease-linked clones were found at relatively low frequencies and had a CD8+ phenotype.

Sequencer: Illumina HiSeq 2500. TCR beta libraries were prepared by quantitative 5'-RACE with molecular barcodes. The paper's processing steps were these. A new computational method based on a probabilistic model of VDJ rearrangement was used to identify disease-linked TCR variants. TCRdb's own reprocessing of the public reads used fastp at Q25 and MiXCR and kept productive beta chains. A single entry per CDR3 protein holds the most common genes and DNA from its merged rows. The V and J calls shown here were made by TCRdb, not taken from the authors' results. This sample is represented by 180,000 or so distinct CDR3 sequences; roughly 10% of them were singletons. Roughly 29% of the sample is taken by the ten largest. CDR1 KGHSH and CDR2 LQKENI are derived from the germline V gene. From its cysteine to its phenylalanine, the CDR3 spans 16 amino acids. Just the 48-base CDR3 DNA is kept, in frame starting at base 1. V loses 5 bases at its end and J loses 2 bases; junction bases beyond the gene matches: 9.

With respect to this clonotype: What this receptor recognizes is not known. There are no base qualities to consult, and no much larger clone falls within one base.

The sequencing input was blood, either unsorted or a sorted T cell fraction (not recorded which). The chain employs TRBV18 and TRBJ2-1; TRBD2 agrees with 7 junctional bases. The source of this sequence is a male donor with ankylosing spondylitis or in good health (not recorded which). The nucleotide sequence reads as follows: TGTGCCAGCTCATCTCCTGCGGGAGTGGCCTACAATGAGCAGTTCTTC. Its translation reads: CASSSPAGVAYNEQFF.